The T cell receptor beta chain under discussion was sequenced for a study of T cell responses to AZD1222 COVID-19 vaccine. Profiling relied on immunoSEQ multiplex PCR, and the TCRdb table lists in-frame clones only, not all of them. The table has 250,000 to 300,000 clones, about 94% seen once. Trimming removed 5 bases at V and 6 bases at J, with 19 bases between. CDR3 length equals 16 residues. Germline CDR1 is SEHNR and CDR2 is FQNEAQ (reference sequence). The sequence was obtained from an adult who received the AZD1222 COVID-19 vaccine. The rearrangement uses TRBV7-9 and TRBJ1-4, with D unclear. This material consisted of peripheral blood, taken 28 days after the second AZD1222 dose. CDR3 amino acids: CASSPRALGRHEKLFF. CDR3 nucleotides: TGTGCCAGCAGCCCCCGGGCCCTAGGGCGTCATGAAAAACTGTTTTTT.